One and the same sample provided the 18 T cell receptor beta chains below, sequenced in a study of T cell responses to AZD1222 COVID-19 vaccine. The protocol was immunoSEQ multiplex PCR, while the TCRdb copy is restricted to in-frame clones and leaves out a portion. The data hold more than 75,000 clones, with 90% to 95% observed a single time. This specimen was peripheral blood, taken on day 0 of AZD1222 vaccination. The origin of the receptors is an adult in good health.

This rearrangement joins TRBV27 to TRBJ2-7; D is unresolved. The germline gives CDR1 MNHEY, CDR2 SMNVEV (reference sequence). The CDR3 is 12 amino acids. With 3 bases removed from V and 7 bases from J, the gap between germline ends came to 10 bases. The CDR3 region is CASSFPGLEQYF. CDR3 coding DNA: TGTGCCAGCAGTTTCCCCGGGCTAGAGCAGTACTTC.

Concerning this clone: Other nucleotide sequences in the sample specify the same CDR3. J is TRBJ2-1 and V is TRBV5-1, with 12 bases matching TRBD2. This CDR3 contains 15 residues. V was pared by 4 bases and J by 4 bases, with 3 bases of the junction left unmatched. Germline CDR1 SGHRS, CDR2 YFSETQ. The CDR3 loop reads CASSLGTSGYNEQFF. The CDR3 DNA reads TGCGCCAGCAGCCTCGGGACTAGCGGGTACAATGAGCAGTTCTTC. Full variable domain (outside the CDR3, taken from reference TRBV5-1 and TRBJ2-1): KAGVTQTPRYLIKTRGQQVTLSCSPISGHRSVSWYQQTPGQGLQFLFEYFSETQRNKGNFPGRFSGRQFSNSRSEMNVSTLELGDSALYLCASSLGTSGYNEQFFGPGTRLTVL.

The CDR3 DNA reads as TGTGCCAGTAGTCCCTACAGGGGTGGTAATTCACCCCTCCACTTT. Its protein is CASSPYRGGNSPLHF. The chain employs TRBV19 and TRBJ1-6; the match to TRBD1 covers 7 bases. The CDR3 runs 15 residues. Germline V gene sequence: CDR1 LNHDA, CDR2 SQIVND (reference sequence). The trim removed 5 bases at V and 6 bases at J, leaving 7 bases unmatched.

V is TRBV19 and J is TRBJ2-7; 9 bases line up with TRBD1. V trimming: 5 bases; J trimming: 6 bases; junction bases outside the gene matches: 5. Looked up from germline, CDR1 is LNHDA and CDR2 is SQIVND (reference sequence). The CDR3 is made up of 13 amino acids. In DNA form, the CDR3 reads TGTGCCAGTAGTTTGACAGGGGGTAGCGAGCAGTACTTC. Encoded protein: CASSLTGGSEQYF.

Details on this clone: Other nucleotide sequences in the sample specify the same CDR3. The V and J genes are TRBV10-3 and TRBJ2-5, with unresolved D. Germline V gives CDR1 ENHRY, CDR2 SYGVKD. V was clipped by 0 bases and J by 2 bases, with 1 base between them. This CDR3 is built from 12 residues. The CDR3 coding sequence is TGTGCCATCAGTGAGTCACAAGAGACCCAGTACTTC. Translation: CAISESQETQYF.

The J gene is TRBJ1-5, the V gene TRBV27; D is uncertain. CDR3 length: 15 amino acids. Germline CDR1 reads MNHEY; CDR2 reads SMNVEV (reference sequence). Between the trimmed V and J ends, which lost 2 bases and 0 bases, there was a span of 8 bases. CDR3 region: CASSLGPYSNQPQHF. The CDR3 nucleotides are TGTGCCAGCAGTTTAGGGCCCTATAGCAATCAGCCCCAGCATTTT.

The chain links TRBV6-5 to TRBJ2-7; 10 nucleotides line up with TRBD1. The V gene end was trimmed by 8 bases and the J gene end by 5 bases; junction bases not matched to a gene: 9. The length of the CDR3 is 14 residues. From germline, CDR1 is MNHEY and CDR2 SVGAGI. CDR3 DNA: TGTGCCAGCCCACCGGGACAGGGGCTTAACGAGCAGTACTTC. This codes for CASPPGQGLNEQYF.

The V gene is TRBV29-1, the J gene TRBJ1-1; tentative D call: TRBD1 (6 bases). Between the trimmed V and J ends, which lost 7 bases and 5 bases, there was a span of 23 bases. The germline V gene encodes CDR1 SQVTM and CDR2 ANQGSEA. This CDR3 comprises 15 residues. The CDR3: CSGGQLWPRNTEAFF. As DNA, the CDR3 is TGCAGCGGTGGACAGCTCTGGCCGCGGAATACTGAAGCTTTCTTT. Variable domain in full (rest from reference TRBV29-1 and TRBJ1-1): SAVISQKPSRDICQRGTSLTIQCQVDSQVTMMFWYRQQPGQSLTLIATANQGSEATYESGFVIDKFPISRPNLTFSTLTVSNMSPEDSSIYLCSGGQLWPRNTEAFFGQGTRLTVV.

The CDR3 spells CASRVPNRSPYEQYF. CDR3 sequence (DNA): TGTGCCAGCAGAGTGCCAAACAGGAGCCCCTACGAGCAGTACTTC. The V and J genes are TRBV28 and TRBJ2-7; maybe TRBD1 (5 bases). V was clipped by 6 bases and J by 2 bases, with 17 bases between them. CDR3 size: 15 residues. The germline V gene encodes CDR1 MDHEN and CDR2 SYDVKM.

This rearrangement joins TRBV9 to TRBJ1-6; TRBD1 is a possible D gene (5 bases). Germline-derived CDR1 and CDR2 are SGDLS and YYNGEE. The CDR3 consists of 19 residues. V was clipped by 0 bases and J by 8 bases, with 24 bases between them. CDR3 in DNA: TGTGCCAGCAGCGTAGATAGTAGGGCAGGGAATAGGATCGATTCACCCCTCCACTTT. This translates into CASSVDSRAGNRIDSPLHF.

In its sample, this clone was seen a few times. This chain connects TRBV6-5 to TRBJ2-7; possible D gene TRBD2, 5 bases. CDR1 and CDR2 (germline): MNHEY, SVGAGI. V was pared by 2 bases and J by 5 bases, with 13 bases between. CDR3 length: 14 amino acids. The CDR3 bases are TGTGCCAGCAGTTACGACTATCGGTCAAACGAGCAGTACTTC. Translated, it gives CASSYDYRSNEQYF.

The chain employs TRBV5-5 and TRBJ2-1, with TRBD1 matching over 9 bases. Trimming at V came to 4 bases and at J to 6 bases, leaving 8 bases not matched to a gene. The CDR3 extends over 15 amino acids. Per germline, CDR1 SGHKS and CDR2 YYEKEE (reference sequence). The DNA for the CDR3 is TGTGCCAGCAGCCCCCGGACAGGGGTAGGCAATGAGCAGTTCTTC. Translated, it gives CASSPRTGVGNEQFF.

The V and J genes are TRBV24-1 and TRBJ2-5, with 10 bases identical to TRBD2. The CDR3 consists of 16 residues. Germline values: CDR1 KGHDR, CDR2 SFDVKD. The ends lost 4 bases at V and 1 base at J; junction bases unmatched: 5. CDR3 sequence: CATSDPSGGGQETQYF. For the CDR3, the DNA is TGTGCCACCAGTGACCCTAGCGGGGGAGGCCAAGAGACCCAGTACTTC.

The chain combines TRBV15 with TRBJ1-5, with 8 bases that match TRBD1. CDR3 size: 17 residues. With V trimmed by 3 bases and J by 0 bases, 7 bases remained unmatched. Germline lookup yields CDR1 LNHNV and CDR2 YYDKDF (reference sequence). The CDR3 DNA reads TGTGCCACCAGCAGGGGCTGGGGGACAGGTAGCAATCAGCCCCAGCATTTT. Translating it yields CATSRGWGTGSNQPQHF.

The chain is built from TRBV19 and TRBJ1-6, with a weak D call TRBD1 (5 bases). The germline V gene encodes CDR1 LNHDA and CDR2 SQIVND (reference sequence). V lost 2 bases and J 9 bases, leaving 11 bases between the germline ends. The CDR3 sequence is 14 residues long. DNA of the CDR3: TGTGCCAGTAGTATAAGCCAGGGCGGTTCACCCCTCCACTTT. Protein product: CASSISQGGSPLHF.

The chain has TRBV6-5 and TRBJ2-7; a weak D match, TRBD1 (6 bases). Germline CDR1 reads MNHEY; CDR2 reads SVGAGI. V dropped 5 bases and J dropped 4 bases, with 12 bases sitting between them. The length of the CDR3 is 13 residues. The CDR3 DNA follows: TGTGCCAGCAGTATACCGGACAGTTACGAGCAGTACTTC. Protein sequence: CASSIPDSYEQYF.

The chain couples TRBV28 to TRBJ2-1; a possible D gene is TRBD2 (6 bases). Trimming cost V 1 base and J 7 bases, with 17 bases left between them. The germline V gene has CDR1 MDHEN and CDR2 SYDVKM. The length of the CDR3 is 16 residues. CDR3 nucleotide sequence: TGTGCCAGCAGTTTATTGACCTCGGGACTTATAAATGAGCAGTTCTTC. Its protein product is CASSLLTSGLINEQFF.

This sequence joins TRBV4-2 and TRBJ1-2; D is ambiguous. Deletions cut 3 bases from V and 6 bases from J, with 23 bases between. This CDR3 has 17 amino acids. Germline values: CDR1 LGHNA, CDR2 YNFKEQ. The chain's CDR3 is CASSQASLGRPPDGYTF. The CDR3 DNA reads as TGTGCCAGCAGCCAGGCATCGCTCGGACGTCCCCCGGATGGCTACACCTTC.